These T cell receptor beta chains were read from a single sample in a study of T cells in Graves' hyperthyroidism and ophthalmopathy. In TCRdb, the multiplex PCR reads were re-called with MiXCR into one record per CDR3 protein. The sample consists of roughly 800,000 distinct CDR3 sequences, around 39% of them appearing once. Input material: blood. The receptors were gathered from a young man with Graves' hyperthyroidism. Both conserved end residues are part of each CDR3. Fields, in order: CDR3 DNA, CDR3 protein, clone size, V gene, J gene, CDR3 length, D gene. A D gene is named only where the DNA matches it firmly. The listing skips clone size in some rows; elsewhere it reads once, few, many or a size class.

DNA: TGTGCCAGCAGCATTACTCCTGAAGCTTTCTTT; CDR3: CASSITPEAFF; size: many; V: TRBV7-9; J: TRBJ1-1; length: 11; D: -
DNA: TGTGCCAGAAGCCCGGGGGTAGTCGCTGAAGCTTTCTTT; CDR3: CARSPGVVAEAFF; size: -; V: TRBV7-9; J: TRBJ1-1; length: 13; D: -
DNA: TGCAGCTTTTACAGGGTCTCGAACACCATATATTTT; CDR3: CSFYRVSNTIYF; size: -; V: TRBV29-1; J: TRBJ1-3; length: 12; D: -
DNA: TGTGCCAGCAGCTTAGCGCGTGGCAGGGAAGCTTTCTTT; CDR3: CASSLARGREAFF; size: many; V: TRBV7-9; J: TRBJ1-1; length: 13; D: -
DNA: TGTGCCAGCAGTTTAGCAGATAGGGAGACCCAGTACTTC; CDR3: CASSLADRETQYF; size: -; V: TRBV12-3/TRBV12-4; J: TRBJ2-5; length: 13; D: -
DNA: TGTGCCAGCAGTACCAACGTCCTGACTTTC; CDR3: CASSTNVLTF; size: -; V: TRBV6-1; J: TRBJ2-6; length: 10; D: -
DNA: TGTGCCAGCAGTTACGGCTGGGGACAGCCCAATCAGCCCCAGCATTTT; CDR3: CASSYGWGQPNQPQHF; size: -; V: TRBV6-5; J: TRBJ1-5; length: 16; D: TRBD1
DNA: TGCAGCGTTGTGACAGGGAGCTCCTACGAGCAGTACTTC; CDR3: CSVVTGSSYEQYF; size: many; V: TRBV29-1; J: TRBJ2-7; length: 13; D: TRBD1
DNA: TGTGCCAGTAGTATCCCGACTACCGACGACACCGGGGAGCTGTTTTTT; CDR3: CASSIPTTDDTGELFF; size: -; V: TRBV19; J: TRBJ2-2; length: 16; D: -
DNA: TGTGCCAGCAGCCAACTCCGGACAGGGGAGACCCAGTACTTC; CDR3: CASSQLRTGETQYF; size: -; V: TRBV14; J: TRBJ2-5; length: 14; D: TRBD1
DNA: TGCGCCAGCAGCTTGGGGTGGTCCGGGGCCAACGTCCTGACTTTC; CDR3: CASSLGWSGANVLTF; size: -; V: TRBV5-1; J: TRBJ2-6; length: 15; D: -
DNA: TGTGCCAGCAGTAAAGGACAGAGACACTCTGGAAACACCATATATTTT; CDR3: CASSKGQRHSGNTIYF; size: many; V: TRBV2; J: TRBJ1-3; length: 16; D: -
DNA: TGTGCTAGTGGATTTTGGACAGAGTTGAGCTCCTATAATTCACCCCTCCACTTT; CDR3: CASGFWTELSSYNSPLHF; size: -; V: TRBV12-5; J: TRBJ1-6; length: 18; D: -
DNA: TGTGCCAGCAGCTTAGCCGGGACAGGGAAGAGTGAAAAACTGTTTTTT; CDR3: CASSLAGTGKSEKLFF; size: -; V: TRBV7-2; J: TRBJ1-4; length: 16; D: TRBD1
DNA: TGTGCCAGCAGCTCGGACAGTTCCATGAACACTGAAGCTTTCTTT; CDR3: CASSSDSSMNTEAFF; size: many; V: TRBV7-3; J: TRBJ1-1; length: 15; D: -
DNA: TGCGCCAGCAGCTTGGCCCTCTCTACAGACATGGACTCGACTTTCTTT; CDR3: CASSLALSTDMDSTFF; size: few; V: TRBV5-1; J: TRBJ1-1; length: 16; D: -
DNA: TGTGCCAGCAGCCGCCCCGGGGGAGCGGGAGCCCACCAAAGCCACGAGCAGTACTTC; CDR3: CASSRPGGAGAHQSHEQYF; size: many; V: TRBV14; J: TRBJ2-7; length: 19; D: TRBD2
DNA: TGCAGTTTAGGGCCTAGCGGGAGATACGAGCAGTACTTC; CDR3: CSLGPSGRYEQYF; size: -; V: TRBV20-1; J: TRBJ2-7; length: 13; D: TRBD2
DNA: TGTGCCAGCAGTTTGGTTGGCGGGAGAGGTAACGAGCAGTACTTC; CDR3: CASSLVGGRGNEQYF; size: -; V: TRBV6-5; J: TRBJ2-7; length: 15; D: TRBD2
DNA: TGCAGCGGACGGGAGGGACCTAATGAAAAACTGTTTTTT; CDR3: CSGREGPNEKLFF; size: -; V: TRBV29-1; J: TRBJ1-4; length: 13; D: -
DNA: TGTGCCAGCAGCCCCCGGGGGCTAGACGAGCAGTACTTC; CDR3: CASSPRGLDEQYF; size: few; V: TRBV9; J: TRBJ2-7; length: 13; D: -
DNA: TGTGCCAGCAGCCAGCAGGGACAGGCTAATTCACCCCTCCACTTT; CDR3: CASSQQGQANSPLHF; size: few; V: TRBV25-1; J: TRBJ1-6; length: 15; D: TRBD1
DNA: TGCGCCAGCAGCTTGGGGCGGACCCGCCAAGAGACCCAGTACTTC; CDR3: CASSLGRTRQETQYF; size: -; V: TRBV5-1; J: TRBJ2-5; length: 15; D: -
DNA: TGCAGCTTAAGGGGTAGCAATCAGCCCCAGCATTTT; CDR3: CSLRGSNQPQHF; size: -; V: TRBV29-1; J: TRBJ1-5; length: 12; D: -
DNA: TGCGCCAGCAGCTTGAGGGATTTCGACGAGCAGTACTTC; CDR3: CASSLRDFDEQYF; size: -; V: TRBV5-1; J: TRBJ2-7; length: 13; D: -
DNA: TGTGCCAGCCTGGGAGCAGCTGAAGCTTTCTTT; CDR3: CASLGAAEAFF; size: -; V: TRBV6-4; J: TRBJ1-1; length: 11; D: -
DNA: TGTGCCAGCAGCCAACACCTACACCAAGAGACCCAGTACTTC; CDR3: CASSQHLHQETQYF; size: -; V: TRBV7-2; J: TRBJ2-5; length: 14; D: -
DNA: TGCAGTGCTAGAGTTCACAGCGGGAGGGCCTACGAGCAGTACTTC; CDR3: CSARVHSGRAYEQYF; size: -; V: TRBV20-1; J: TRBJ2-7; length: 15; D: TRBD2
DNA: TGTGCCAGCAGGGGACAGGGAGAAACCGGGGAGCTGTTTTTT; CDR3: CASRGQGETGELFF; size: few; V: TRBV2; J: TRBJ2-2; length: 14; D: TRBD1
DNA: TGTGCCATCGGGGACAGGGGGATCGAGACCCAGTACTTC; CDR3: CAIGDRGIETQYF; size: many; V: TRBV10-3; J: TRBJ2-5; length: 13; D: TRBD1
DNA: TGTGCCACCAGTGATTTGCCAGGGGTAGAGACCCAGTACTTC; CDR3: CATSDLPGVETQYF; size: many; V: TRBV24-1; J: TRBJ2-5; length: 14; D: -
DNA: TGTGCCAGCAGCTTAGGAGGGGGGGGCATGAACACTGAAGCTTTCTTT; CDR3: CASSLGGGGMNTEAFF; size: -; V: TRBV7-6; J: TRBJ1-1; length: 16; D: -
DNA: TGTGCCAGCAGTGATTCAGGGGGCGGGCGGCAGCCCCAGCATTTT; CDR3: CASSDSGGGRQPQHF; size: many; V: TRBV25-1; J: TRBJ1-5; length: 15; D: TRBD1
DNA: TGCAGTGCTAGCGGGGCCGTGAATTCACCCCTCCACTTT; CDR3: CSASGAVNSPLHF; size: many; V: TRBV20-1; J: TRBJ1-6; length: 13; D: -
DNA: TGTGCCAGCAGCCCGGGACGTGAGTATTTCGAGCAGTACTTC; CDR3: CASSPGREYFEQYF; size: few; V: TRBV7-2; J: TRBJ2-7; length: 14; D: -
DNA: TGTGCCAGCAGCTTACTGCCGCGGACAGGGGGCGCCGGGGAGCTGTTTTTT; CDR3: CASSLLPRTGGAGELFF; size: -; V: TRBV7-3; J: TRBJ2-2; length: 17; D: TRBD1
DNA: TGTGCCAGCGGATTGGACAGCCTTCACGAGCAGTACTTC; CDR3: CASGLDSLHEQYF; size: few; V: TRBV27; J: TRBJ2-7; length: 13; D: -
DNA: TGTGCCAGCGGCGTCGCCTACGAGCAGTACTTC; CDR3: CASGVAYEQYF; size: many; V: TRBV7-9; J: TRBJ2-7; length: 11; D: -
DNA: TGCAGCGTTGAAGATGACACGAGGGGCTACACCTTC; CDR3: CSVEDDTRGYTF; size: once; V: TRBV29-1; J: TRBJ1-2; length: 12; D: -
DNA: TGTGCCAGCAGTTTAGGTCCGGCAGTGGGCTACACCTTC; CDR3: CASSLGPAVGYTF; size: -; V: TRBV12-3/TRBV12-4; J: TRBJ1-2; length: 13; D: -
DNA: TGTGCCAGCAGCGTAGCCGTTGACACTGAAGCTTTCTTT; CDR3: CASSVAVDTEAFF; size: many; V: TRBV9; J: TRBJ1-1; length: 13; D: -
DNA: TGTGCCAGCAGCCAAGGGATCGGGACAAGCTCCTACGAGCAGTACTTC; CDR3: CASSQGIGTSSYEQYF; size: -; V: TRBV7-2; J: TRBJ2-7; length: 16; D: -
DNA: TGTGCCAGCAGCCTCGACGGACAGGACGTTTATGGCTACACCTTC; CDR3: CASSLDGQDVYGYTF; size: -; V: TRBV7-9; J: TRBJ1-2; length: 15; D: TRBD1